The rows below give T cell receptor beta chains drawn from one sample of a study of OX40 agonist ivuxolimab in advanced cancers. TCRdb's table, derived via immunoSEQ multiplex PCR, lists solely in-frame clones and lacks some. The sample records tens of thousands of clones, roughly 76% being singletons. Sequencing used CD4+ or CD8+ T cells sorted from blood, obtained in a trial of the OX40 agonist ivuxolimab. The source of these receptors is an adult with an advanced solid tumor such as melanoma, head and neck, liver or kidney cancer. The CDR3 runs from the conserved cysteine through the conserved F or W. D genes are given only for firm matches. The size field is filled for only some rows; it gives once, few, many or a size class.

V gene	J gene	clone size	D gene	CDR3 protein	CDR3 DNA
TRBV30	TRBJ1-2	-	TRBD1	CAWSVLIGGRGGYTF	TGTGCCTGGAGTGTTCTGATCGGGGGCAGGGGGGGCTACACCTTC
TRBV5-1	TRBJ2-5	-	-	CASKGTAGEETQYF	TGCGCCAGCAAGGGGACGGCAGGGGAAGAGACCCAGTACTTC
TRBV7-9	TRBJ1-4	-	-	CASSSEDRGREKLFF	TGTGCCAGCAGCTCAGAGGATCGGGGAAGAGAAAAACTGTTTTTT
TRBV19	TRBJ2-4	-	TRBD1	CASNFATGENIQYF	TGTGCCAGTAATTTCGCGACAGGGGAAAACATTCAGTACTTC
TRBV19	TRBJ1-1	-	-	CASLGGHTEAFF	TGTGCCAGTTTGGGGGGGCACACTGAAGCTTTCTTT
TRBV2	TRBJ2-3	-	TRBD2	CASSGRTDTQYF	TGTGCCAGCAGCGGGAGGACAGATACGCAGTATTTT
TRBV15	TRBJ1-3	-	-	CATSRDRGPSGNTIYF	TGTGCCACCAGCAGAGATCGGGGCCCCTCTGGAAACACCATATATTTT
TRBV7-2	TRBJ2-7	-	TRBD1	CASSPRDRISYEQYF	TGTGCCAGCAGCCCGCGGGACAGGATCTCCTACGAGCAGTACTTC
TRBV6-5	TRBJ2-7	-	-	CASSPQGYEQYF	TGTGCCAGCAGCCCTCAGGGCTACGAGCAGTACTTC
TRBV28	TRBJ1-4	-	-	CASSSTRAGEKLFF	TGTGCCAGCAGTTCGACCCGAGCTGGTGAAAAACTGTTTTTT
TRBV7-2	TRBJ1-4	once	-	CASSSGTANEKLFF	TGTGCCAGCAGCTCCGGGACGGCCAATGAAAAACTGTTTTTT
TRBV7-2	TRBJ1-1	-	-	CASSSYLAEAFF	TGTGCCAGCAGCTCGTACTTAGCGGAAGCTTTCTTT
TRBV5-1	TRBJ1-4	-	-	CASSLGGSDEKLFF	TGCGCCAGCAGCTTGGGGGGCTCGGATGAAAAACTGTTTTTT
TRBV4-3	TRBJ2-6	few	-	CASSQETGSGANVLTF	TGCGCCAGCAGCCAAGAAACGGGGTCTGGGGCCAACGTCCTGACTTTC
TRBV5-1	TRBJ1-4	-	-	CASSLEGNYEKLFF	TGCGCCAGCAGCTTGGAAGGGAACTATGAAAAACTGTTTTTT
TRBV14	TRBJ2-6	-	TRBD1	CASSQVGQGAGANVLTF	TGTGCCAGCAGCCAAGTGGGACAGGGGGCCGGGGCCAACGTCCTGACTTTC
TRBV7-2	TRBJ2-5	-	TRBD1	CASSLVGQGFETQYF	TGTGCCAGCAGCTTAGTAGGACAGGGGTTTGAGACCCAGTACTTC
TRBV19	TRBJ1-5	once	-	CASSGRPSQQPQHF	TGTGCCAGTAGCGGGCGGCCCTCTCAACAGCCCCAGCATTTT
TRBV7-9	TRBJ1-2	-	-	CASSFRGARSYTF	TGTGCCAGCAGCTTTCGGGGGGCGCGGAGCTACACCTTC
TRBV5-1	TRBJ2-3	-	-	CASSSADTQYF	TGCGCCAGCAGCTCAGCAGATACGCAGTATTTT
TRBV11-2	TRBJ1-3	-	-	CASSPLEGNTIYF	TGTGCCAGCAGCCCTTTGGAGGGAAACACCATATATTTT
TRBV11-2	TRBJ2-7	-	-	CASSLEWGSYEQYF	TGTGCCAGCAGCTTAGAATGGGGCAGCTACGAGCAGTACTTC
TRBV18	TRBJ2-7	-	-	CASSPYSSYEQYF	TGTGCCAGCTCACCCTACAGCTCCTACGAGCAGTACTTC
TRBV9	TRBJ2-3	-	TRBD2	CASSVAGGPGDTQYF	TGTGCCAGCAGCGTGGCGGGGGGGCCGGGAGATACGCAGTATTTT
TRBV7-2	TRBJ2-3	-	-	CASSLRGSTDTQYF	TGTGCCAGCAGCTTACGGGGGTCCACAGATACGCAGTATTTT
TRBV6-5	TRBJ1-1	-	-	CASSYGLAGITEAFF	TGTGCCAGCAGTTACGGTCTGGCAGGGATCACTGAAGCTTTCTTT
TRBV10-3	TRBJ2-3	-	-	CAISARPAGSTDTQYF	TGTGCCATCAGTGCCCGCCCAGCGGGCAGCACAGATACGCAGTATTTT
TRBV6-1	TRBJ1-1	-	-	CASSESAPRNIAFF	TGTGCCAGCAGTGAATCGGCGCCTAGGAATATAGCTTTCTTT
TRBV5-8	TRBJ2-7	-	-	CASSLGQGGAYEQYF	TGTGCCAGCAGCTTGGGGCAGGGGGGTGCCTACGAGCAGTACTTC
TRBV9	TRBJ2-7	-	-	CASNRGGGSHEQYF	TGTGCCAGCAACCGAGGGGGGGGGTCCCACGAGCAGTACTTC
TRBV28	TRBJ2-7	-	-	CASSQDFSPGRLYEQYF	TGTGCCAGCAGCCAAGATTTTTCGCCGGGCCGGCTCTACGAGCAGTACTTC
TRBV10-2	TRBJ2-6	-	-	CASSDLPGANVLTF	TGCGCCAGCAGCGACCTACCTGGGGCCAACGTCCTGACTTTC
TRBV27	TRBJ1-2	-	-	CASSFTGSSGYTF	TGTGCCAGCAGTTTTACAGGGAGCAGCGGCTACACCTTC